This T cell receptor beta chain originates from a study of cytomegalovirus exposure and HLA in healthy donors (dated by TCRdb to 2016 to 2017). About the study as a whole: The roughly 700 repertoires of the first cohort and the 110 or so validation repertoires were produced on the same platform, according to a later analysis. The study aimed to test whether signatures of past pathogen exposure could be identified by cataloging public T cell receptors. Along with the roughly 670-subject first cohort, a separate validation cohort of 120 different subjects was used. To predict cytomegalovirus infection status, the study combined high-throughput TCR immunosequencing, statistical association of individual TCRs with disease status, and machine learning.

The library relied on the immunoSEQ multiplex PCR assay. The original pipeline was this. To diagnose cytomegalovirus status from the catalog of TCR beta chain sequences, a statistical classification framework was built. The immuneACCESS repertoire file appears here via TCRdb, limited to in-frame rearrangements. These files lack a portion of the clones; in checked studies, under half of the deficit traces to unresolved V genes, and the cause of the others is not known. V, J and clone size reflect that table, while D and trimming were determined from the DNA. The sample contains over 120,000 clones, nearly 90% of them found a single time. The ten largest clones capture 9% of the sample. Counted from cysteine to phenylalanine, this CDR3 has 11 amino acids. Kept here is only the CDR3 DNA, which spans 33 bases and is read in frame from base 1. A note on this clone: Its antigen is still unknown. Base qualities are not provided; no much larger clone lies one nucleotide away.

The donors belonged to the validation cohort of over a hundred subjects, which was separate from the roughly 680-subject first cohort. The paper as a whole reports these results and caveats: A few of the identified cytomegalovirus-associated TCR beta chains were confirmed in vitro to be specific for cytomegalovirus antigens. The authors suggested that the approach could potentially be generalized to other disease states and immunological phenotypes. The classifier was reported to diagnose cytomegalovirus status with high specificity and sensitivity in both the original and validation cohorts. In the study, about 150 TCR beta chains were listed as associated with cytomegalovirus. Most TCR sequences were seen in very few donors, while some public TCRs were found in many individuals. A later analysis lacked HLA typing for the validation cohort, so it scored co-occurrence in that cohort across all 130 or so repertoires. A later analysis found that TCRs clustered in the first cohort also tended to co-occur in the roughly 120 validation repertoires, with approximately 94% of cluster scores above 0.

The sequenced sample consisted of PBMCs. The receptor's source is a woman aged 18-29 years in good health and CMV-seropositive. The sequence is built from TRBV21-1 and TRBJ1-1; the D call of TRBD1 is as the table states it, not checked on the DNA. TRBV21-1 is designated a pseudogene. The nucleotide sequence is TGTGCCAGCAGCAAAGTAACAGGACCCGTCTTT. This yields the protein CASSKVTGPVF.